This TCR beta chain is from a study of blood T cell repertoires in COVID-19. Only in-frame clones appear in the TCRdb table, and some are missing; sequencing was by immunoSEQ multiplex PCR. The profile covers about 270,000 clones, with about nine tenths appearing a single time and over 4% taken by the ten largest. Source material: PBMCs or T cells enriched from blood (not recorded which). The sequence was obtained from a woman in her twenties or thirties with acute COVID-19.

The CDR3 DNA reads TGTGCCAGCAAGCGACAGGGTCTCCACGAGCAGTACTTC. Translating it yields CASKRQGLHEQYF. The rearrangement uses TRBV6-1 and TRBJ2-7, with 7 nucleotides matching TRBD1. J was trimmed by 5 bases and V by 7 bases; bases with no gene match: 8. Per germline, CDR1 MNHNS and CDR2 SASEGT. This CDR3 is 13 amino acids long.